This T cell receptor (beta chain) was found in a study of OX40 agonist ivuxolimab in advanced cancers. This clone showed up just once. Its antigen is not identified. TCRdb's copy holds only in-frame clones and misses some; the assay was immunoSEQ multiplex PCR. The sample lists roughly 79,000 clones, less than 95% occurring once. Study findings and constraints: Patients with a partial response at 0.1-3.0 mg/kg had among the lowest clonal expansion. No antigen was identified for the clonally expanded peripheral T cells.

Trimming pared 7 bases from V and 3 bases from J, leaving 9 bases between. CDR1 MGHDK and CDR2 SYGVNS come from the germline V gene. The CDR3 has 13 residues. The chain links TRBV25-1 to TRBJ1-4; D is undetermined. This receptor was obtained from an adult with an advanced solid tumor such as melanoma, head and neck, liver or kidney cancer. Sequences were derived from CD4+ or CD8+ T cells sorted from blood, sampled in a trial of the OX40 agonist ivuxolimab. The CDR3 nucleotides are TGTGCCAGCACGGGTTCGGCTAATGAAAAACTGTTTTTT. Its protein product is CASTGSANEKLFF.